A single sample gave rise to the 28 T cell receptor beta chains below, sequenced in a study of blood T cell repertoires in COVID-19. Method: immunoSEQ multiplex PCR; TCRdb's copy keeps in-frame clones and lacks some. The repertoire holds about 140,000 clones, with around 84% as singletons. Sequenced: peripheral blood. The receptor source for this set is a man between 25 and 39 years old with COVID-19, enrolled during active disease.

The gene calls are TRBV2 and TRBJ2-4, with D possibly matching TRBD2 (5 bases). CDR3 size: 14 residues. V was trimmed by 7 bases and J by 4 bases, leaving 14 bases between them. The germline V gene encodes CDR1 SNHLY and CDR2 FYNNEI. The CDR3 DNA follows: TGTGCCAGCACAATATTCGGCGGGAAAAACATTCAGTACTTC. It codes for CASTIFGGKNIQYF. The full variable domain, its missing parts supplied by reference TRBV2 and TRBJ2-4, is EPEVTQTPSHQVTQMGQEVILRCVPISNHLYFYWYRQILGQKVEFLVSFYNNEISEKSEIFDDQFSVERPDGSNFTLKIRSTKLEDSAMYFCASTIFGGKNIQYFGAGTRLSVL.

The chain couples TRBV24-1 to TRBJ1-5, with 12 bases matching TRBD1. V trimming: 4 bases; J trimming: 2 bases; junction bases outside the gene matches: 5. CDR3 length: 17 residues. Germline CDR1 reads KGHDR; CDR2 reads SFDVKD. The CDR3 DNA follows: TGTGCCACCAGTGACCCGGGACAGGGGGCCGGCAATCAGCCCCAGCATTTT. It translates to CATSDPGQGAGNQPQHF.

This clone was seen only once. This chain links TRBV27 with TRBJ2-1; D call uncertain. The CDR3 extends over 11 amino acids. The ends were cut back, 5 bases at V and 4 bases at J, with 3 bases in the middle. Germline lookup yields CDR1 MNHEY and CDR2 SMNVEV (reference sequence). The CDR3 DNA sequence: TGTGCCAGCAGTGTATACAATGAGCAGTTCTTC. Translation gives CASSVYNEQFF.

This clone has a handful of counts. This CDR3 is CASSQEVGDTEAFF. The CDR3 nucleotides are TGCGCCAGCAGCCAGGAGGTGGGTGACACTGAAGCTTTCTTT. The rearrangement uses TRBV4-1 and TRBJ1-1, with D hard to call. The V gene lost 3 bases and the J gene lost 3 bases, with 11 bases spanning the gap. Looked up from germline, CDR1 is MGHRA and CDR2 is YSYEKL. The CDR3 has 14 amino acids.

This sequence joins TRBV9 and TRBJ2-3, with 8 bases fitting TRBD2. V lost 4 bases to trimming and J lost 5 bases; unmatched junction nucleotides: 15. Germline CDR1 and CDR2: SGDLS and YYNGEE. This CDR3 has 17 amino acids. CDR3 amino acids: CASSTLGGSGTRDTQYF. CDR3 in DNA: TGTGCCAGCAGCACACTGGGAGGTAGCGGGACCAGAGATACGCAGTATTTT.

This sequence joins TRBV12-3 or TRBV12-4 and TRBJ1-2, with D hard to call. The CDR3 runs to 13 residues. V was shortened by 3 bases and J by 2 bases, with 7 bases between the two germline ends. In nucleotides, the CDR3 is TGTGCCAGCAGTTTGCCCGGGAACTATGGCTACACCTTC. Its translation is CASSLPGNYGYTF.

This chain connects TRBV19 to TRBJ2-1; maybe TRBD2 (6 bases). Germline CDR1 and CDR2: LNHDA and SQIVND (reference sequence). The CDR3 extends over 14 amino acids. V lost 7 bases to trimming and J lost 8 bases, with 18 bases between them. CDR3 sequence: CASTETSSGDEQFF. The CDR3 region has the DNA TGTGCCAGTACTGAGACTAGTTCCGGTGATGAGCAGTTCTTC. Variable domain in full (rest from reference TRBV19 and TRBJ2-1): DGGITQSPKYLFRKEGQNVTLSCEQNLNHDAMYWYRQDPGQGLRLIYYSQIVNDFQKGDIAEGYSVSREKKESFPLTVTSAQKNPTAFYLCASTETSSGDEQFFGPGTRLTVL.

V usage is TRBV2 and J usage is TRBJ1-1, with D possibly being TRBD1 (5 bases). This CDR3 is 13 amino acids long. Trimming left V 3 bases short and J 5 bases short, with 10 bases between. Germline V CDR1 and CDR2: SNHLY, FYNNEI. The CDR3 DNA follows: TGTGCCAGCAGTGAGGGGCGGCGGACTGAAGCTTTCTTT. Translation gives CASSEGRRTEAFF.

This chain uses TRBV12-3 or TRBV12-4 with TRBJ2-6; D not resolved. The CDR3 extends over 11 amino acids. V lost 4 bases, J lost 10 bases, and 5 bases lay in between. The CDR3 sequence: CASSSLNVLTF. The CDR3 DNA follows: TGTGCCAGCAGTTCCCTTAACGTCCTGACTTTC.

As regards this clone: The junction departs from the called germline gene at one end, perhaps through a read error. The genes are TRBV18 and TRBJ1-1, with TRBD1 matching over 9 bases. Germline values: CDR1 KGHSH, CDR2 LQKENI. The CDR3 sequence is 15 residues long. CDR3 sequence: CASSPTTGGNAEAFF. In DNA, the CDR3 is TGTGCCAGCTCACCAACGACAGGGGGGAACGCTGAAGCTTTCTTT.

The chain carries TRBV10-3 and TRBJ2-2, with 12 bases aligning to TRBD2. The junction had 7 bases not matched to a gene; V was cut back by 3 bases and J by 5 bases. CDR1 is ENHRY, CDR2 SYGVKD, per germline. The CDR3 runs to 17 residues. The CDR3 is CAISDPSGRARTGELFF. CDR3 nucleotides: TGTGCCATCAGTGATCCTAGCGGGAGGGCCCGGACCGGGGAGCTGTTTTTT.

The count of this clone is one. V is TRBV6-6 and J is TRBJ2-7; D not certain. V was cut by 6 bases and J by 5 bases, with 11 bases left in between. Germline assignment: CDR1 MNHNY and CDR2 SVGAGI (reference sequence). The length of the CDR3 is 12 residues. CDR3 amino acids: CASSPPRDEQYF. The CDR3, as DNA: TGTGCCAGCAGCCCCCCGAGAGACGAGCAGTACTTC.

This clone was seen only once. Mismatch with germline at one junction end may stem from a read error. This rearrangement joins TRBV29-1 to TRBJ1-1; TRBD1 matches at 7 bases. Germline V gene lookup returns CDR1 SQVTM and CDR2 ANQGSEA. The CDR3 has 12 amino acids. The CDR3 loop is CSVEADRAKLWF. In nucleotides, the CDR3 is TGCAGCGTTGAAGCCGACAGGGCGAAGCTGTGGTTT.

This chain connects TRBV28 to TRBJ1-1; D is unresolved. The ends were cut back, 7 bases at V and 6 bases at J, with 18 bases in the middle. CDR1 and CDR2 from the germline V gene are MDHEN and SYDVKM. The CDR3 runs to 14 residues. CDR3 bases: TGTGCCAGCACCCAGACCGGGATGGTAGCTGAAGCTTTCTTT. This encodes CASTQTGMVAEAFF.

The V and J genes are TRBV10-3 and TRBJ1-1; D unclear. The CDR3 consists of 12 residues. Trimming left V 8 bases short and J 1 base short, with 8 bases between. CDR1 is ENHRY, CDR2 SYGVKD, per germline. In DNA form, the CDR3 reads TGTGCCATCTCCAACACGAACACTGAAGCTTTCTTT. Amino acids: CAISNTNTEAFF.

The J gene is TRBJ2-1, the V gene TRBV4-1, with a tentative D call TRBD2 (7 bases). CDR1 and CDR2 (germline): MGHRA, YSYEKL. This CDR3 spans 15 amino acids. V was shortened by 6 bases and J by 6 bases, with 18 bases between the two germline ends. The chain's CDR3 is CASSLGAGAFNEQFF. CDR3 in DNA: TGCGCCAGCAGTCTCGGGGCGGGGGCTTTCAATGAGCAGTTCTTC.

This rearrangement joins TRBV28 to TRBJ1-5; D is uncertain. The CDR3 runs to 12 residues. Germline V gene sequence: CDR1 MDHEN, CDR2 SYDVKM. V dropped 7 bases and J dropped 6 bases, with 10 bases sitting between them. CDR3 sequence: CASKTSGQPQHF. The DNA of the CDR3 is TGTGCCAGCAAAACATCAGGTCAGCCCCAGCATTTT. Full variable domain (outside the CDR3, taken from reference TRBV28 and TRBJ1-5): DVKVTQSSRYLVKRTGEKVFLECVQDMDHENMFWYRQDPGLGLRLIYFSYDVKMKEKGDIPEGYSVSREKKERFSLILESASTNQTSMYLCASKTSGQPQHFGDGTRLSIL.

This chain joins TRBV10-1 and TRBJ2-2; 7 bases map to TRBD1. J was trimmed by 6 bases and V by 5 bases; bases with no gene match: 6. The CDR3 totals 14 residues. Per the germline V gene, CDR1 is WNHNN and CDR2 is SYGVQD (reference sequence). The CDR3 DNA reads TGCGCCAGCAGTTATGACAGGGCGGCCGGGGAGCTGTTTTTT. The encoded protein is CASSYDRAAGELFF.

DNA of the CDR3: TGTGCCAGCAGCTCGCTAGGGGTTGGGTATAGCAATCAGCCCCAGCATTTT. Protein: CASSSLGVGYSNQPQHF. The chain joins TRBV7-2 to TRBJ1-5; possible D gene TRBD1, 5 bases. V lost 4 bases and J lost 0, with 16 bases in between. CDR3 size: 17 residues. CDR1 is SGHTA, CDR2 FQGNSA, per germline.

The CDR3 DNA reads TGCAGTGCTAGTGGACTAGCGGGAAGGGAGCTGTTTTTT. Amino acids: CSASGLAGRELFF. The chain employs TRBV20-1 and TRBJ2-2, with TRBD2 matching over 12 bases. V shed 3 bases, J shed 9 bases, and the junction held 2 bases outside the gene matches. The CDR3 is made up of 13 amino acids. Germline CDR1 is DFQATT and CDR2 is SNEGSKA (reference sequence).

V is TRBV10-1 and J is TRBJ2-5; 7 nucleotides line up with TRBD2. Germline CDR1 WNHNN, CDR2 SYGVQD (reference sequence). The CDR3 has 16 residues. V dropped 9 bases and J dropped 1; count of bases not matched to a gene: 14. Here the CDR3 reads CARRTDGLGGQETQYF. The CDR3 DNA follows: TGCGCCAGAAGGACGGATGGACTAGGAGGCCAAGAGACCCAGTACTTC.

This sequence joins TRBV11-2 and TRBJ2-1; 14 bases are a match to TRBD2. The germline gives CDR1 SGHAT, CDR2 FQNNGV. Trimming took 4 bases from V and 6 from J; bases not matched to a gene: 5. The CDR3 is made up of 16 amino acids. The CDR3 nucleotides are TGTGCCAGCAGCTCGGGAGGACTAGCGGGGGGCAATGAGCAGTTCTTC. Translation: CASSSGGLAGGNEQFF.

This sequence joins TRBV24-1 and TRBJ2-3; TRBD2 aligns across 7 bases. Germline trimming cut 2 bases from V and 1 base from J; bases unmatched to any gene: 5. The germline V gene has CDR1 KGHDR and CDR2 SFDVKD. The CDR3 is made up of 16 amino acids. The CDR3 region has the DNA TGTGCCACCAGTGATTGGGGCGGGAGAGGCACAGATACGCAGTATTTT. This translates into CATSDWGGRGTDTQYF.

There are many counts of this clone. The V and J genes are TRBV7-9 and TRBJ2-5; TRBD2 agrees at 7 bases. J lost 5 bases, V lost 8 bases, and 11 bases had no gene match. The germline CDR1 and CDR2 sequences are SEHNR and FQNEAQ (reference sequence). This CDR3 spans 14 amino acids. CDR3 DNA: TGTGCCAGCTCCTTGGCGGGAGCGGGGGAGACCCAGTACTTC. Residues: CASSLAGAGETQYF.

The chain is built from TRBV30 and TRBJ2-1; possibly TRBD2 for D (6 bases). V was clipped by 4 bases and J by 2 bases, with 21 bases between them. Germline V gene lookup returns CDR1 GTSNPN and CDR2 SVGIG (reference sequence). This CDR3 is 17 amino acids long. CDR3 loop: CAWTSGGGAPTYNEQFF. The CDR3 bases are TGTGCCTGGACCTCCGGGGGAGGTGCCCCGACCTACAATGAGCAGTTCTTC.

The gene calls are TRBV28 and TRBJ1-6; 9 bases match TRBD1. The CDR3 covers 14 residues. V gave up 3 bases and J gave up 10 bases; unmatched junction bases: 4. Germline assignment: CDR1 MDHEN and CDR2 SYDVKM. CDR3 DNA: TGTGCCAGCAGTTTGGGACAGGGCTTCTCACCCCTCCACTTT. Translating it yields CASSLGQGFSPLHF.

The sample holds a few counts of this clone. The chain uses TRBV28 and TRBJ1-6; TRBD1 might be the D (5 bases). The germline V gene encodes CDR1 MDHEN and CDR2 SYDVKM. The CDR3 is 13 residues long. Deletions cut 7 bases from V and 6 bases from J, with 10 bases between. In nucleotides, the CDR3 is TGTGCCAGCACCCTAGACAGTAATTCACCCCTCCACTTT. It translates to CASTLDSNSPLHF.

This chain joins TRBV19 and TRBJ1-2; 9 nucleotides align to TRBD1. The CDR3 has 15 amino acids. J was trimmed by 5 bases and V by 3 bases; bases with no gene match: 7. The germline gives CDR1 LNHDA, CDR2 SQIVND (reference sequence). In DNA, the CDR3 is TGTGCCAGTAGTATCGGACAGGGGACCCTTTATGGCTACACCTTC. This sequence encodes CASSIGQGTLYGYTF.